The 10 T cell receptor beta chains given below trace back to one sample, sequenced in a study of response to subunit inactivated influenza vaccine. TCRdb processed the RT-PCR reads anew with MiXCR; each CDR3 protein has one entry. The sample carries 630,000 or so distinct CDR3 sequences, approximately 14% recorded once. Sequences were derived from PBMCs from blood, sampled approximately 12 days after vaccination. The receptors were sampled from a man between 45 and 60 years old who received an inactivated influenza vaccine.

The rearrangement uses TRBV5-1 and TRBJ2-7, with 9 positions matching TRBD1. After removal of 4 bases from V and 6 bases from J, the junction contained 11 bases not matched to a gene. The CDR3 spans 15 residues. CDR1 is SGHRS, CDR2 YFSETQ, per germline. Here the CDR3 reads CASSPEGQGLGEQYF. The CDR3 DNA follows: TGCGCCAGCAGCCCGGAGGGACAGGGATTGGGCGAGCAGTACTTC.

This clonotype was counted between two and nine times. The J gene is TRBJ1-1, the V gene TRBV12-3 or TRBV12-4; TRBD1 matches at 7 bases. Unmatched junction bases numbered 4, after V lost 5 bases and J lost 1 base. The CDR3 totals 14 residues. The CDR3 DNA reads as TGTGCCAGCAGTCACAGGGGACCGAACACTGAAGCTTTCTTT. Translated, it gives CASSHRGPNTEAFF.

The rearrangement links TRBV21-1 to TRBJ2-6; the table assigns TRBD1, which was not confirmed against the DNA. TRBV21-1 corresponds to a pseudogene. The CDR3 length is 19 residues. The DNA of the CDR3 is TGTGCCAGCAGCAAAGACCCAGGGTACCCTTCTTATGGGGCCAACGTCCTGACTTTC. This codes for CASSKDPGYPSYGANVLTF.

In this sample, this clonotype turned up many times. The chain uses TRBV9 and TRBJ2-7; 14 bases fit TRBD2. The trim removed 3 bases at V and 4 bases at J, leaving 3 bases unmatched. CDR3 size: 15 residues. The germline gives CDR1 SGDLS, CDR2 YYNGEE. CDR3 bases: TGTGCCAGCAGCGCCGGGACTAGCGGGAGTTACGAGCAGTACTTC. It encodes CASSAGTSGSYEQYF.

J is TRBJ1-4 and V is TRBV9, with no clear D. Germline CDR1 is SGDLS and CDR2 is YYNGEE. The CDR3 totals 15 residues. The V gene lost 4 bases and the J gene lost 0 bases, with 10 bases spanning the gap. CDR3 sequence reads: CASSPLQTTNEKLFF. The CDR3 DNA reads TGTGCCAGCAGCCCATTGCAAACAACTAATGAAAAACTGTTTTTT.

CDR3 protein: CAISEEAYEQYF. CDR3 sequence (DNA): TGTGCCATCAGTGAGGAGGCCTACGAGCAGTACTTC. This chain links TRBV10-3 with TRBJ2-7; D gene ambiguous. The CDR3 spans 12 residues. CDR1 and CDR2 from the germline V gene are ENHRY and SYGVKD. Trimming pared 2 bases from V and 2 bases from J, leaving 4 bases between.

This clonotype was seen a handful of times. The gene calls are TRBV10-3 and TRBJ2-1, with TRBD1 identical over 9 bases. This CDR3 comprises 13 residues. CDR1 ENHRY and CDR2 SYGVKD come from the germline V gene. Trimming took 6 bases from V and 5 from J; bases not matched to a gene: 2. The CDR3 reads CAISGQGNNEQFF. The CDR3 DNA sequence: TGTGCCATCAGCGGACAGGGGAACAATGAGCAGTTCTTC.

CDR3 loop: CASSASPGLAGSEQYF. CDR3 nucleotide sequence: TGTGCCAGCAGTGCGAGTCCGGGACTAGCTGGGTCCGAGCAGTACTTC. V usage is TRBV27 and J usage is TRBJ2-7, with 9 bases matching TRBD2. The CDR3 spans 16 residues. Germline CDR1 MNHEY, CDR2 SMNVEV (reference sequence). The junction had 14 bases not matched to a gene; V was cut back by 5 bases and J by 6 bases.

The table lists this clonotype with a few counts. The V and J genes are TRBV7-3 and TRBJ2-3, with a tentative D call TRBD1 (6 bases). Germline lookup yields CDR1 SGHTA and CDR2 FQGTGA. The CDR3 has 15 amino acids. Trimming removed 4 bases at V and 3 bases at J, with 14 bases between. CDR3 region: CASSYGFQGTDTQYF. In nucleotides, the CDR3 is TGTGCCAGCAGCTACGGGTTCCAGGGGACAGATACGCAGTATTTT.

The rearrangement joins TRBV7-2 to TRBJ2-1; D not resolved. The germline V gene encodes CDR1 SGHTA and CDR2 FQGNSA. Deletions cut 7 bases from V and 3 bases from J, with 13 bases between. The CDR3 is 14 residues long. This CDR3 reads CASMADSYYNEQFF. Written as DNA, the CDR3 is TGTGCCAGCATGGCAGACTCCTACTACAATGAGCAGTTCTTC. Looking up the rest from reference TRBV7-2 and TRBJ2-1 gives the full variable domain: GAGVSQSPSNKVTEKGKDVELRCDPISGHTALYWYRQSLGQGLEFLIYFQGNSAPDKSGLPSDRFSAERTGGSVSTLTIQRTQQEDSAVYLCASMADSYYNEQFFGPGTRLTVL.